These T cell receptor beta chains were read from a single sample in a study of T cell repertoires in cytomegalovirus infection. In TCRdb, the reads were re-called with MiXCR into one record per CDR3 protein. The data hold 400,000 or so distinct CDR3 sequences, with around 32% observed a single time. Source material: PBMCs. The source of these receptors is a human donor in good health (CMV status not recorded). Some clones in this sample may be carry-over from other donors' samples. Each CDR3 is given with its conserved first and last residue. A D gene is named only where the DNA matches it firmly. Not every row has a clone size; where given, it reads once, few, many or a size class.

cdr3_nt: TGTGCCTCATCGGGCAGAGCCACGAGCTCCTATAATTCACCCCTCCACTTT
cdr3_aa: CASSGRATSSYNSPLHF
clone_size: .
v_call: TRBV2
d_call: .
j_call: TRBJ1-6

cdr3_nt: TGTGCCAGCAGCCCGACTAGCGGGGGCAGAGATACGCAGTATTTT
cdr3_aa: CASSPTSGGRDTQYF
clone_size: .
v_call: TRBV12-3/TRBV12-4
d_call: TRBD2
j_call: TRBJ2-3

cdr3_nt: TGTGCCACCAGTCGGAGGGAGATCTACGAGCAGTACTTC
cdr3_aa: CATSRREIYEQYF
clone_size: .
v_call: TRBV19
d_call: .
j_call: TRBJ2-7

cdr3_nt: TGTGCCAGCAGCCTCGTGGGTGCGGGAGCGAACACCGGGGAGCTGTTTTTT
cdr3_aa: CASSLVGAGANTGELFF
clone_size: .
v_call: TRBV3-1
d_call: TRBD2
j_call: TRBJ2-2

cdr3_nt: TGTGCCAGCAGTGAATCTCGGACTGAAGCTTTCTTT
cdr3_aa: CASSESRTEAFF
clone_size: few
v_call: TRBV6-1
d_call: .
j_call: TRBJ1-1

cdr3_nt: TGTGCCAGCAGCCACCCAGGGGGTGTAAGTGAAAAACTGTTTTTT
cdr3_aa: CASSHPGGVSEKLFF
clone_size: few
v_call: TRBV7-2
d_call: TRBD1
j_call: TRBJ1-4

cdr3_nt: TGTGCCAGCAGCCAGAATCCTGAGGGGTTTAATGAGCAGTTCTTC
cdr3_aa: CASSQNPEGFNEQFF
clone_size: many
v_call: TRBV7-6
d_call: .
j_call: TRBJ2-1

cdr3_nt: TGTGCCAGCAGCTCCCCCGGCGCAGATACGCATGATTTT
cdr3_aa: CASSSPGADTHDF
clone_size: .
v_call: TRBV7-2
d_call: .
j_call: TRBJ2-3

cdr3_nt: TGCGCCAGCAGCCAAGATACAGTCAATGAAGCTTTCTTT
cdr3_aa: CASSQDTVNEAFF
clone_size: few
v_call: TRBV4-1
d_call: .
j_call: TRBJ1-1

cdr3_nt: TGTGCCAGCAGTGGAGCTAGCGGGGGGGCCACAGATACGCAGTATTTT
cdr3_aa: CASSGASGGATDTQYF
clone_size: .
v_call: TRBV6-1
d_call: TRBD2
j_call: TRBJ2-3

cdr3_nt: TGCGCCAGCAGCATGGGGCGGCTTTATGGGGAAAAACTGTTTTTT
cdr3_aa: CASSMGRLYGEKLFF
clone_size: .
v_call: TRBV5-1
d_call: .
j_call: TRBJ1-4

cdr3_nt: TGTGCCAGCAGCCCAACAAGGGAAAAAGAGACCCAGTACTTC
cdr3_aa: CASSPTREKETQYF
clone_size: .
v_call: TRBV12-3/TRBV12-4
d_call: .
j_call: TRBJ2-5

cdr3_nt: TGTGCCAGCAGTTACTCCGGAGAGCTACGGAATGAAAAACTGTTTTTT
cdr3_aa: CASSYSGELRNEKLFF
clone_size: .
v_call: TRBV6-5
d_call: .
j_call: TRBJ1-4

cdr3_nt: TGTGCCAGCAGTTATCTAAGGGCCGGGGAGCTGTTTTTT
cdr3_aa: CASSYLRAGELFF
clone_size: once
v_call: TRBV6-5
d_call: .
j_call: TRBJ2-2

cdr3_nt: TGTGCCAGCAGCTCCGACCCGAGGCAGTACTTC
cdr3_aa: CASSSDPRQYF
clone_size: .
v_call: TRBV7-9
d_call: .
j_call: TRBJ2-7

cdr3_nt: TGTGCCAGCAGTGACGGATTTAAGCGGGGGGGCCTTAAAGAGACCCAGTACTTC
cdr3_aa: CASSDGFKRGGLKETQYF
clone_size: .
v_call: TRBV2
d_call: TRBD2
j_call: TRBJ2-5

cdr3_nt: TGTGCCAGCAGTCCCCTCGGGGGCGGGGGAACAGATACGCAGTATTTT
cdr3_aa: CASSPLGGGGTDTQYF
clone_size: .
v_call: TRBV6-6
d_call: .
j_call: TRBJ2-3

cdr3_nt: TGTGCCAGCAGCGTAGGTCCCCTAGCGGGCCTACAAGAGACCCAGTACTTC
cdr3_aa: CASSVGPLAGLQETQYF
clone_size: .
v_call: TRBV9
d_call: TRBD2
j_call: TRBJ2-5

cdr3_nt: TGTGCCAGCAGACTAGCGGGAGAATTCTCCTACGAGCAGTACTTC
cdr3_aa: CASRLAGEFSYEQYF
clone_size: many
v_call: TRBV28
d_call: TRBD2
j_call: TRBJ2-7

cdr3_nt: TGTGCCAGTTTGGACAGGCCTTCCAATCAGCCCCAGCATTTT
cdr3_aa: CASLDRPSNQPQHF
clone_size: few
v_call: TRBV6-2/TRBV6-3
d_call: TRBD1
j_call: TRBJ1-5

cdr3_nt: TGTGCCAGCAGCCTGATCGACAGGGGGAGCAGCTACGAGCAGTACTTC
cdr3_aa: CASSLIDRGSSYEQYF
clone_size: many
v_call: TRBV7-9
d_call: TRBD1
j_call: TRBJ2-7

cdr3_nt: TGTGCTACAGGGGGTGGAAACACCATATATTTT
cdr3_aa: CATGGGNTIYF
clone_size: .
v_call: TRBV28
d_call: TRBD1
j_call: TRBJ1-3

cdr3_nt: TGTGCCAGCAGTCCCAGCCCGCGGGGGCCCAGAGCCAATGAGCAGTCCTTC
cdr3_aa: CASSPSPRGPRANEQSF
clone_size: once
v_call: TRBV6-4
d_call: .
j_call: TRBJ2-1

cdr3_nt: TGTGCCAGCAGGATGGTCTACAATCAGCCCCAGCATTTT
cdr3_aa: CASRMVYNQPQHF
clone_size: .
v_call: TRBV27
d_call: .
j_call: TRBJ1-5

cdr3_nt: TGTGCCAGCAGCGTAGATCCGCCTAGCGGGCAAAAAGAGACCCAGTACTTC
cdr3_aa: CASSVDPPSGQKETQYF
clone_size: .
v_call: TRBV9
d_call: TRBD2
j_call: TRBJ2-5

cdr3_nt: TGTGCCAGCAGCTACGTAACCGGGACCCACAACTCACCCCTCCACTTT
cdr3_aa: CASSYVTGTHNSPLHF
clone_size: many
v_call: TRBV7-2
d_call: .
j_call: TRBJ1-6

cdr3_nt: TGTGCCAGCAGCCCCGCCAGGGGGCATACCGGGGAGCTGTTTTTT
cdr3_aa: CASSPARGHTGELFF
clone_size: many
v_call: TRBV7-9
d_call: TRBD1
j_call: TRBJ2-2

cdr3_nt: TGTGCCAGCAGCTTTAGGACTAGCGGCTACAATGGGCAGTTCTTC
cdr3_aa: CASSFRTSGYNGQFF
clone_size: .
v_call: TRBV7-2
d_call: TRBD2
j_call: TRBJ2-1

cdr3_nt: TGCGCCAGCAGCCGACCAACAGGGGGCGAAGGCTACACCTTC
cdr3_aa: CASSRPTGGEGYTF
clone_size: .
v_call: TRBV4-1
d_call: TRBD1
j_call: TRBJ1-2

cdr3_nt: TGTGCCAGCAGTACCCCGGGGTTTGTCGATGAGCAGTTCTTC
cdr3_aa: CASSTPGFVDEQFF
clone_size: few
v_call: TRBV28
d_call: .
j_call: TRBJ2-1

cdr3_nt: TGTGACAGTAGTAACAAGTACCGGGACCGGTATGGCTACACCTTC
cdr3_aa: CDSSNKYRDRYGYTF
clone_size: .
v_call: TRBV19
d_call: .
j_call: TRBJ1-2

cdr3_nt: TGTGCCAGCAGCTTGGGAGGGACTAGGGGGTCCTACAATGAGCAGTTCTTC
cdr3_aa: CASSLGGTRGSYNEQFF
clone_size: many
v_call: TRBV7-2
d_call: TRBD2
j_call: TRBJ2-1

cdr3_nt: TGTGCCAGCAGCTTGGCAGGGCGGTACACTGAAGCTTTCTTT
cdr3_aa: CASSLAGRYTEAFF
clone_size: few
v_call: TRBV5-6
d_call: .
j_call: TRBJ1-1

cdr3_nt: TGTGCCAGCAGCTTAGCGCCACAGGGTGCGTACGAGCAGTACTTC
cdr3_aa: CASSLAPQGAYEQYF
clone_size: many
v_call: TRBV7-2
d_call: .
j_call: TRBJ2-7

cdr3_nt: TGTGCCAGCAGTTACGAGAGAGTGACTCACCCGGCGAACTATGGCTACACCTTC
cdr3_aa: CASSYERVTHPANYGYTF
clone_size: few
v_call: TRBV6-6
d_call: .
j_call: TRBJ1-2

cdr3_nt: TGCAGTGCTAGTAAAACTAGCGGTGATAAATCCTACGAGCAGTACTTC
cdr3_aa: CSASKTSGDKSYEQYF
clone_size: .
v_call: TRBV20-1
d_call: TRBD2
j_call: TRBJ2-7

cdr3_nt: TGTGCCACCAGCAGAGACAGGGGAGGCACTGAAGCTTTCTTT
cdr3_aa: CATSRDRGGTEAFF
clone_size: .
v_call: TRBV15
d_call: .
j_call: TRBJ1-1

cdr3_nt: TGTGCCAGCAGACCAAGACTAGCGGGAGTATCTAGCTCCTACAATGAGCAGTTCTTC
cdr3_aa: CASRPRLAGVSSSYNEQFF
clone_size: few
v_call: TRBV6-1
d_call: TRBD2
j_call: TRBJ2-1

cdr3_nt: TGTGCCAGCAGTTTTGGACAGAGAACAGATACGCAGTATTTT
cdr3_aa: CASSFGQRTDTQYF
clone_size: .
v_call: TRBV27
d_call: .
j_call: TRBJ2-3

cdr3_nt: TGTGCCACCAGTGGCCGACAACCGGGACAGAGATCCTACGAGCAGTACTTC
cdr3_aa: CATSGRQPGQRSYEQYF
clone_size: few
v_call: TRBV24-1
d_call: TRBD1
j_call: TRBJ2-7

cdr3_nt: TGTGCCAGCAGCTTTTCCGGGACAGGGAGGGCTGAAGCTTTCTTT
cdr3_aa: CASSFSGTGRAEAFF
clone_size: .
v_call: TRBV5-4
d_call: TRBD1
j_call: TRBJ1-1

cdr3_nt: TGTGCCAGCAGCTCTCACGCACAGGGGGCGGGCAATCAGCCCCAGCATTTT
cdr3_aa: CASSSHAQGAGNQPQHF
clone_size: few
v_call: TRBV7-2
d_call: TRBD1
j_call: TRBJ1-5

cdr3_nt: TGTGCCAGCAGCTCCGCACAGGGTGCGAACACTGAAGCTTTCTTT
cdr3_aa: CASSSAQGANTEAFF
clone_size: .
v_call: TRBV7-6
d_call: .
j_call: TRBJ1-1

cdr3_nt: TGTGCCAGCAGTGAGGGAGGCTTGGGGGAAGCTTTATTT
cdr3_aa: CASSEGGLGEALF
clone_size: .
v_call: TRBV25-1
d_call: .
j_call: TRBJ1-1

cdr3_nt: TGTGCCAGCAGCTTAGCAAGGACTAGCGGGGGGGCGGGGAATGAGCAGTTCTTC
cdr3_aa: CASSLARTSGGAGNEQFF
clone_size: many
v_call: TRBV7-2
d_call: TRBD2
j_call: TRBJ2-1

cdr3_nt: TGCGCCAGCAGCTTCCAGGGGAAAGAGACCCAGTACTTC
cdr3_aa: CASSFQGKETQYF
clone_size: .
v_call: TRBV5-1
d_call: .
j_call: TRBJ2-5

cdr3_nt: TGTGCCAGCAGTTTAGTGGGGGTGGGGACTAATGAAAAACTGTTTTTT
cdr3_aa: CASSLVGVGTNEKLFF
clone_size: .
v_call: TRBV28
d_call: .
j_call: TRBJ1-4

cdr3_nt: TGTGCCAGTAGTATATTACAAGACAGGGCTGAAGCTTTCTTT
cdr3_aa: CASSILQDRAEAFF
clone_size: .
v_call: TRBV19
d_call: TRBD1
j_call: TRBJ1-1

cdr3_nt: TGTGCCAGCAGCTTTTGGGAAACTGAAGCTTTCTTT
cdr3_aa: CASSFWETEAFF
clone_size: .
v_call: TRBV7-9
d_call: .
j_call: TRBJ1-1

cdr3_nt: TGTGCCAGCAGTTTCGATTCCACAGGGGTGTATAATTCACCCCTCCACTTT
cdr3_aa: CASSFDSTGVYNSPLHF
clone_size: .
v_call: TRBV6-6
d_call: TRBD1
j_call: TRBJ1-6

cdr3_nt: TGTGCCACCTCAGAGAGGAAGACCACAGATACGCAGTATTTT
cdr3_aa: CATSERKTTDTQYF
clone_size: .
v_call: TRBV19
d_call: .
j_call: TRBJ2-3

cdr3_nt: TGTGCCAGCAGCCCAAACCGGACAGGACGTCGGCCCCAGCATTTT
cdr3_aa: CASSPNRTGRRPQHF
clone_size: many
v_call: TRBV7-8
d_call: TRBD1
j_call: TRBJ1-5

cdr3_nt: TGTGCCAGCAGTTTGCTCCGTAACACTGAAGCTTTCTTT
cdr3_aa: CASSLLRNTEAFF
clone_size: .
v_call: TRBV28
d_call: .
j_call: TRBJ1-1

cdr3_nt: TGCGCCAGCAGCCCACCGGGGACAGGGTACCATGAGCAGTTCTTC
cdr3_aa: CASSPPGTGYHEQFF
clone_size: many
v_call: TRBV4-1
d_call: TRBD1
j_call: TRBJ2-1

cdr3_nt: TGTGCCAGCAGCTTAGTTCCCCCGGGCACTAGCAATCAGCCCCAGCATTTT
cdr3_aa: CASSLVPPGTSNQPQHF
clone_size: many
v_call: TRBV7-8
d_call: .
j_call: TRBJ1-5

cdr3_nt: TGCGCCAGCAGCCAAGGGGAGGAATCCCGCAATGAGCAGTTCTTC
cdr3_aa: CASSQGEESRNEQFF
clone_size: .
v_call: TRBV4-1
d_call: .
j_call: TRBJ2-1